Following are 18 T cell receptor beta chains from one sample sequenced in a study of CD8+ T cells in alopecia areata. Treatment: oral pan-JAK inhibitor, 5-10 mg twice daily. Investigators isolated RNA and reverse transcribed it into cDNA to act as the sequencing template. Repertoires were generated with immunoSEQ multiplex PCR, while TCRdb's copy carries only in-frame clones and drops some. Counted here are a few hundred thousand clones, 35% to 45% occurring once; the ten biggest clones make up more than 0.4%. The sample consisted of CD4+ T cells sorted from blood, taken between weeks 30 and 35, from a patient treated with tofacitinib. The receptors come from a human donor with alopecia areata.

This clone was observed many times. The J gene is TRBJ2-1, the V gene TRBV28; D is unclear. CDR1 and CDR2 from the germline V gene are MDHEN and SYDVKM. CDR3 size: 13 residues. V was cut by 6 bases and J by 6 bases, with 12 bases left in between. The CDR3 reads CASSRTKINEQFF. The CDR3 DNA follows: TGTGCCAGCAGCCGGACGAAGATCAATGAGCAGTTCTTC.

CDR3 nucleotide sequence: TGCGCCAGCAGCCCTGGACAGATTCTGGACACCGGGGAGCTGTTTTTT. Protein product: CASSPGQILDTGELFF. The chain uses TRBV5-1 and TRBJ2-2, with D possibly matching TRBD1 (6 bases). Germline V lookup: CDR1 SGHRS, CDR2 YFSETQ. The CDR3 spans 16 residues. The ends were cut back, 4 bases at V and 3 bases at J, with 16 bases in the middle.

CDR3 region: CASSLAGTGGPQETQYF. Written as DNA, the CDR3 is TGCGCCAGCAGCTTGGCGGGGACAGGGGGACCCCAAGAGACCCAGTACTTC. V gene TRBV5-1 combines with J gene TRBJ2-5; 11 bases agree with TRBD1. This CDR3 contains 17 residues. The V segment lost 0 bases and the J segment 1 base; nucleotides outside the gene matches: 5. The V gene's germline CDR1 is SGHRS and CDR2 YFSETQ.

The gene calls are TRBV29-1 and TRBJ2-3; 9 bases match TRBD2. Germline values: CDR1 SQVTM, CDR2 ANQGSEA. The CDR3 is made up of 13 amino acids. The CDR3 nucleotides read TGCAGTTTCGGCGGGGGGGCAGGAGATACGCAGTATTTT. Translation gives CSFGGGAGDTQYF.

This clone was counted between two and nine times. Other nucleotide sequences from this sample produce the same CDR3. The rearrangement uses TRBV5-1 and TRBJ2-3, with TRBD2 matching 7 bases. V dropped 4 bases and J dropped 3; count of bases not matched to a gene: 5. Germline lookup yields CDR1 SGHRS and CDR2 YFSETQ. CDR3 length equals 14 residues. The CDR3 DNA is TGCGCCAGCAGCCTCCCGGGGGGTACAGATACGCAGTATTTT. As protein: CASSLPGGTDTQYF.

This CDR3 reads CASTRASGNTGELFF. Here the CDR3 DNA reads TGTGCCAGCACGAGGGCTAGCGGTAACACCGGGGAGCTGTTTTTT. The rearrangement links TRBV4-2 to TRBJ2-2; 7 bases align to TRBD2. V trimming: 7 bases; J trimming: 2 bases; junction bases outside the gene matches: 7. From germline, CDR1 is LGHNA and CDR2 YNFKEQ. The CDR3 has 15 amino acids.

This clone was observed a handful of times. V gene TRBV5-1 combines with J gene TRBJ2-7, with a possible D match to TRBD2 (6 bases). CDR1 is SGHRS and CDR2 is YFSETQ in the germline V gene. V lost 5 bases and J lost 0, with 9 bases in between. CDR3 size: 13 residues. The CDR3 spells CASRIAVSYEQYF. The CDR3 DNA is TGCGCCAGCAGGATAGCGGTCTCCTACGAGCAGTACTTC.

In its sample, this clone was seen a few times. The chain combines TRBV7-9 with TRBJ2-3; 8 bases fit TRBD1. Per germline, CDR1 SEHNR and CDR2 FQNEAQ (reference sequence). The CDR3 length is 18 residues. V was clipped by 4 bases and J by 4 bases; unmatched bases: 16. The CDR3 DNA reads TGTGCCAGCAGCTCCAAGGGTGGGACAGGTGGGACAGCAGATACGCAGTATTTT. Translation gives CASSSKGGTGGTADTQYF.

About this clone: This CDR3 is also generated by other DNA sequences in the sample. The CDR3 reads CASSIEGSYEQYF. As DNA, the CDR3 is TGTGCCAGTAGTATTGAGGGTTCCTACGAGCAGTACTTC. The V call is TRBV19, the J call TRBJ2-7; D perhaps matches TRBD2 (5 bases). The CDR3 is 13 residues long. Per the germline V gene, CDR1 is LNHDA and CDR2 is SQIVND (reference sequence). V lost 3 bases, J lost 1 base, and 7 bases lay in between.

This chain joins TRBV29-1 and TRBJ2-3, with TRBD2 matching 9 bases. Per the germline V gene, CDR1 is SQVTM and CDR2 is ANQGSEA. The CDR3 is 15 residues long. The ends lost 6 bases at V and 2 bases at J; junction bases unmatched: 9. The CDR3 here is CSVDQAGGFTDTQYF. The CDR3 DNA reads TGCAGCGTAGACCAAGCGGGAGGATTCACAGATACGCAGTATTTT.

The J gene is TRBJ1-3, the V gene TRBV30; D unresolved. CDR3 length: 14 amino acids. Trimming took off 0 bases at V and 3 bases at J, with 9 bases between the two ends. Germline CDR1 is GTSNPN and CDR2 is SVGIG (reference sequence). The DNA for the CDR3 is TGTGCCTGGAGTGTTTCCTTAATTGGAAACACCATATATTTT. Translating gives CAWSVSLIGNTIYF.

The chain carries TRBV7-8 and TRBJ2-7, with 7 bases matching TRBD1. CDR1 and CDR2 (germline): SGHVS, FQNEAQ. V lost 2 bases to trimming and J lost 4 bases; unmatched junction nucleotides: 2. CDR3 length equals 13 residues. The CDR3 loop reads CASSLTGEYEQYF. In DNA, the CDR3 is TGTGCCAGCAGCTTAACAGGGGAATACGAGCAGTACTTC. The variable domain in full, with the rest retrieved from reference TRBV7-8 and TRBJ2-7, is GAGVSQSPRYKVAKRGQDVALRCDPISGHVSLFWYQQALGQGPEFLTYFQNEAQLDKSGLPSDRFFAERPEGSVSTLKIQRTQQEDSAVYLCASSLTGEYEQYFGPGTRLTVT.

CDR3 nucleotide sequence: TGTGCCAGCAGCTTAGCTGGAGGGAACACTGAAGCTTTCTTT. Translating it yields CASSLAGGNTEAFF. V usage is TRBV7-9 and J usage is TRBJ1-1; D not certain. Germline V gene lookup returns CDR1 SEHNR and CDR2 FQNEAQ (reference sequence). There are 14 residues in the CDR3. The ends were cut back, 0 bases at V and 1 base at J, with 6 bases in the middle.

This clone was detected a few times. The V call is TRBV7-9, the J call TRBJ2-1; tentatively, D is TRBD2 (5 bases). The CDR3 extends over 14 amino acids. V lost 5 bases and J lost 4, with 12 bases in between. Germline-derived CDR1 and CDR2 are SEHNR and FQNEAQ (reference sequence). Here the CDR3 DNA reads TGTGCCAGCAGCCCCCTCAGCGGATACAATGAGCAGTTCTTC. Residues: CASSPLSGYNEQFF.

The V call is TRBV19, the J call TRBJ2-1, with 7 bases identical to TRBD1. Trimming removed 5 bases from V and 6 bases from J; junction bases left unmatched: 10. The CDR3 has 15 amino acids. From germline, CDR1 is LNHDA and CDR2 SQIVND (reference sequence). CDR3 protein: CASSPGDRTFNEQFF. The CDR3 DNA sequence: TGTGCCAGTAGTCCTGGGGACAGAACTTTCAATGAGCAGTTCTTC.

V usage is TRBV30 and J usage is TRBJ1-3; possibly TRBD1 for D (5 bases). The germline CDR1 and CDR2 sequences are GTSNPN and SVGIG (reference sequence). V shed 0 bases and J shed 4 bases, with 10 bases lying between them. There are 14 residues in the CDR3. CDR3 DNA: TGTGCCTGGAGTGTTGGGGGAGCAGGAAACACCATATATTTT. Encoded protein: CAWSVGGAGNTIYF.

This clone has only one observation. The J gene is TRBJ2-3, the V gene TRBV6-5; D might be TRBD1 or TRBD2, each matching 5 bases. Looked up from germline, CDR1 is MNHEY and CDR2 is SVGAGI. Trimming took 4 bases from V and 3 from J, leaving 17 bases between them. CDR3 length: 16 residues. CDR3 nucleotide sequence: TGTGCCAGCAGTTTTGAGGGGAGAGGAACGACAGATACGCAGTATTTT. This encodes CASSFEGRGTTDTQYF.

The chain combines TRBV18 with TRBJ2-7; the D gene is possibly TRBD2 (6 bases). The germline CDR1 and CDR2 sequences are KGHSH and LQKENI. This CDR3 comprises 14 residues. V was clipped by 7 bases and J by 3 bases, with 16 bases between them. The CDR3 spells CASYTRELRYEQYF. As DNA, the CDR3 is TGTGCCAGCTACACACGGGAGCTCCGCTACGAGCAGTACTTC.